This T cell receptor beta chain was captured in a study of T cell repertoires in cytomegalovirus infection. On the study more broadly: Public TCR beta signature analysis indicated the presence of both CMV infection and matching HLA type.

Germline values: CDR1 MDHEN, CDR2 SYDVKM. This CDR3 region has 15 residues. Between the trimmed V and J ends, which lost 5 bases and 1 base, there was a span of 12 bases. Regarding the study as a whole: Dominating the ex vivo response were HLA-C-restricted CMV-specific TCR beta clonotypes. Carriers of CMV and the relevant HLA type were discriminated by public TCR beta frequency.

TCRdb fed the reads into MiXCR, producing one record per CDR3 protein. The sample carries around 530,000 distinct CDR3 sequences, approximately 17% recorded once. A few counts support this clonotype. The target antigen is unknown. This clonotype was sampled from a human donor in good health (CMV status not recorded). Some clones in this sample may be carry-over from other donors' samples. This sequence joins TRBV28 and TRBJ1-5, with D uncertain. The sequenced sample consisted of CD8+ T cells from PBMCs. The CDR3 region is CASSPEIVSNQPQHF. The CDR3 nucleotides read TGTGCCAGCAGTCCGGAGATTGTCAGCAATCAGCCCCAGCATTTT.